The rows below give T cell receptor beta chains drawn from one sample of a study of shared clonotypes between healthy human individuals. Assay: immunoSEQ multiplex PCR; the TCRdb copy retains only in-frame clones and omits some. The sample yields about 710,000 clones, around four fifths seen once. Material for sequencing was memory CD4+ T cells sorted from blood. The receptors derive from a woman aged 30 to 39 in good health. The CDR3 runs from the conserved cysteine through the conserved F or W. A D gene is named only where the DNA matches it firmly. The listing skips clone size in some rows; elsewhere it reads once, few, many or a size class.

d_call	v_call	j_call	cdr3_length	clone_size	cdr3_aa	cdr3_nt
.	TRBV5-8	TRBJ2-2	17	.	CASSRGSSLAVTGELFF	TGTGCCAGCAGCCGAGGGTCCTCCCTTGCGGTCACCGGGGAGCTGTTTTTT
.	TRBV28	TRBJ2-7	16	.	CASRPRTSPPFYEQYF	TGTGCCAGCAGACCTCGGACTTCACCTCCTTTCTACGAGCAGTACTTC
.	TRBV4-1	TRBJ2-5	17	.	CASSQESPAGPRKTQYF	TGCGCCAGCAGCCAAGAGTCTCCGGCGGGGCCACGGAAGACCCAGTACTTC
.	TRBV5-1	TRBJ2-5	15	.	CASSSGRAPGETQYF	TGCGCCAGCAGCTCGGGACGGGCCCCGGGGGAGACCCAGTACTTC
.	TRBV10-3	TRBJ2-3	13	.	CAIKDSPTDTQYF	TGTGCCATCAAGGACAGCCCCACAGATACGCAGTATTTT
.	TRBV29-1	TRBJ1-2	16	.	CSVDLHKGTLSQGYTF	TGCAGCGTTGACTTACATAAGGGCACGCTGTCTCAAGGCTACACCTTC
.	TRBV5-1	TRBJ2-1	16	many	CASSFELGRAYNEQFF	TGCGCCAGCAGCTTCGAGCTTGGACGCGCTTACAATGAGCAGTTCTTC
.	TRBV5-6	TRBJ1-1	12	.	CASSLYPTEAFF	TGTGCCAGCAGCTTGTACCCCACTGAAGCTTTCTTT
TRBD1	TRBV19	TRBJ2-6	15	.	CASGPGGSGANVLTF	TGTGCCAGTGGTCCAGGGGGCTCTGGGGCCAACGTCCTGACTTTC
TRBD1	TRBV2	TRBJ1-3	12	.	CASSRQGNTIYF	TGTGCCAGCAGCAGACAGGGGAACACCATATATTTT
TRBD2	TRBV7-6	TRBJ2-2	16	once	CASSLRTSGITGELFF	TGTGCCAGCAGCCTAAGGACTAGCGGGATCACCGGGGAGCTGTTTTTT
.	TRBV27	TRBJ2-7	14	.	CASSSNRGGYEQYF	TGTGCCAGCAGTTCGAACAGGGGAGGCTACGAGCAGTACTTC
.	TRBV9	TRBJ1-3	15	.	CASSVEQGGGNTIYF	TGTGCCAGCAGCGTAGAACAGGGAGGCGGAAACACCATATATTTT
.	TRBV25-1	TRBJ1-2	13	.	CASSRGWDYGYTF	TGTGCCAGCAGTAGGGGCTGGGACTATGGCTACACCTTC
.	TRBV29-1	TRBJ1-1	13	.	CSALGSGVTEAFF	TGCAGCGCCCTTGGGTCTGGGGTTACTGAAGCTTTCTTT
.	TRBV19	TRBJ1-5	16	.	CASSTRGQGRNQPQHF	TGTGCCAGTAGCACCAGGGGACAAGGCCGCAATCAGCCCCAGCATTTT
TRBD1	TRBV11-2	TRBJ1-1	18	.	CASSLSGQGPNLNTEAFF	TGTGCCAGCAGCTTATCTGGACAGGGGCCCAACCTGAACACTGAAGCTTTCTTT
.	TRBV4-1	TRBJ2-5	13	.	CASSPGDSRTQYF	TGCGCCAGCAGCCCCGGGGACTCGAGGACCCAGTACTTC
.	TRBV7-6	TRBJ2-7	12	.	CASSFDNGEQYF	TGTGCCAGCAGCTTTGATAACGGGGAGCAGTACTTC
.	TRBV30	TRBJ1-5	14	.	CAWDHGQINQPQHF	TGTGCCTGGGACCATGGACAGATTAATCAGCCCCAGCATTTT
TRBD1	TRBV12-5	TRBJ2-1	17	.	CASGLQGVNTGYNEQFF	TGTGCTAGTGGTTTGCAGGGGGTCAACACGGGATACAATGAGCAGTTCTTC
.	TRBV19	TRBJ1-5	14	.	CASSPRTGTQPQHF	TGTGCCAGTAGTCCCCGGACGGGAACTCAGCCCCAGCATTTT
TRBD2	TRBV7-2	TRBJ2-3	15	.	CASSLTSGTADTQYF	TGTGCCAGCAGCTTGACTAGCGGGACGGCAGATACGCAGTATTTT
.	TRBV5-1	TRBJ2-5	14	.	CASSIFTGQETQYF	TGCGCCAGCAGCATATTTACAGGGCAAGAGACCCAGTACTTC
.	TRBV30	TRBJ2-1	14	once	CAWSEYGLKNEQFF	TGTGCCTGGAGTGAATACGGGCTTAAGAATGAGCAGTTCTTC
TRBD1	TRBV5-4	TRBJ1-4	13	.	CASSGQGDEKLFF	TGTGCCAGCAGTGGACAGGGGGATGAAAAACTGTTTTTT
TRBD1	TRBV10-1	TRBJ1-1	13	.	CASSHNRDSEAFF	TGCGCCAGCTCACACAACCGGGACAGCGAAGCTTTCTTT
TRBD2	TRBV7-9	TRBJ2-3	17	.	CASREGGGTSVWDTQYF	TGTGCCAGCAGAGAAGGAGGGGGGACTAGTGTATGGGATACGCAGTATTTT
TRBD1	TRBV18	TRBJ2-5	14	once	CASSPQGADETQYF	TGTGCCAGCTCACCACAGGGGGCGGATGAGACCCAGTACTTC
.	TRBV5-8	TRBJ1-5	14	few	CASGGRVSNQPQHF	TGTGCCAGCGGGGGTAGGGTGAGCAATCAGCCCCAGCATTTT
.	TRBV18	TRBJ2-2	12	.	CASSREAGELFF	TGTGCCAGCTCACGGGAAGCCGGGGAGCTGTTTTTT
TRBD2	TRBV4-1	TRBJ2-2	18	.	CASSQAPESGSWTGELFF	TGCGCCAGCAGCCAGGCCCCTGAGAGCGGGAGCTGGACCGGGGAGCTGTTTTTT